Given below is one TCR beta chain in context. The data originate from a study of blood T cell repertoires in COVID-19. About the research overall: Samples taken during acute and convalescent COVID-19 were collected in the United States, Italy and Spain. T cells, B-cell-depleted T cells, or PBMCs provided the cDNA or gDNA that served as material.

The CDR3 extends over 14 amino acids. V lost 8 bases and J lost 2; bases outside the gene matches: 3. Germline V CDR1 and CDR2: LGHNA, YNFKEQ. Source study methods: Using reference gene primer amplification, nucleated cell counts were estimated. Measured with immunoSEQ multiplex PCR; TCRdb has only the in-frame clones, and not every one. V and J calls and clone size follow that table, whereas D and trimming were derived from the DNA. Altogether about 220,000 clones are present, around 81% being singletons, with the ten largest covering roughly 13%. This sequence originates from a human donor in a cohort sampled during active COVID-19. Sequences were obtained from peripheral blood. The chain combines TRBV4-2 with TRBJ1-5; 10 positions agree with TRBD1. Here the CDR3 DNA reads TGTGCCAGCGGGACAGGGGTAGGCAATCAGCCCCAGCATTTT. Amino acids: CASGTGVGNQPQHF.